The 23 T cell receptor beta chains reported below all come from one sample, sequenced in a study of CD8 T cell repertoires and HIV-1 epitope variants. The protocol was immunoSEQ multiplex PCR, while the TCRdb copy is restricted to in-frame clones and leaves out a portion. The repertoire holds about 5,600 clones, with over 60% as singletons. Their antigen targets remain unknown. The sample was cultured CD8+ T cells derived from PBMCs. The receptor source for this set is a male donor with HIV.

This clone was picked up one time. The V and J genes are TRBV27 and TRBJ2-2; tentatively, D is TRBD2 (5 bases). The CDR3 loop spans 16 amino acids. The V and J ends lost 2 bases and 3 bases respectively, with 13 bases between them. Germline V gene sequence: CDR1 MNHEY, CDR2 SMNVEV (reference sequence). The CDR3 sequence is CASSLRAPGYTGELFF. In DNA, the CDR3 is TGTGCCAGCAGTTTACGGGCCCCGGGATACACCGGGGAGCTGTTTTTT.

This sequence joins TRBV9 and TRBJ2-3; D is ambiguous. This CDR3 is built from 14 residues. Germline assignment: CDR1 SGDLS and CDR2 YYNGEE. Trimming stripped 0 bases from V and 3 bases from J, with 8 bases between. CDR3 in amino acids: CASSVDGQTDTQYF. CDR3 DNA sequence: TGTGCCAGCAGCGTAGACGGCCAAACAGATACGCAGTATTTT.

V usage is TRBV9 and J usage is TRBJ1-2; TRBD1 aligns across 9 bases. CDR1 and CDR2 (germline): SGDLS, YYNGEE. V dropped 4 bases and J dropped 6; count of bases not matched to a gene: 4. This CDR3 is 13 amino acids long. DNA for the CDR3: TGTGCCAGCAGCATGAGACAGGGGGATGGCTACACCTTC. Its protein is CASSMRQGDGYTF.

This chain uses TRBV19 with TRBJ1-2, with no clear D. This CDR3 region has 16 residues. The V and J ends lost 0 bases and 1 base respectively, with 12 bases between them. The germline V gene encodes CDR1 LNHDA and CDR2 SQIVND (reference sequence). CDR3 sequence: CASSIEGQEINYGYTF. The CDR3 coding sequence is TGTGCCAGTAGTATAGAAGGGCAGGAAATTAACTATGGCTACACCTTC. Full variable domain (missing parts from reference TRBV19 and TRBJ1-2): DGGITQSPKYLFRKEGQNVTLSCEQNLNHDAMYWYRQDPGQGLRLIYYSQIVNDFQKGDIAEGYSVSREKKESFPLTVTSAQKNPTAFYLCASSIEGQEINYGYTFGSGTRLTVV.

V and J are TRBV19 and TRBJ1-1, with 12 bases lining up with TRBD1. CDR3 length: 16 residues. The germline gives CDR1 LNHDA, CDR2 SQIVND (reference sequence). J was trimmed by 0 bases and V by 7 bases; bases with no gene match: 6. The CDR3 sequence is CASMGTGGDLNTEAFF. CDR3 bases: TGTGCCAGTATGGGGACAGGGGGCGATTTGAACACTGAAGCTTTCTTT. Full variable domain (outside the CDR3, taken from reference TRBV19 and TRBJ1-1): DGGITQSPKYLFRKEGQNVTLSCEQNLNHDAMYWYRQDPGQGLRLIYYSQIVNDFQKGDIAEGYSVSREKKESFPLTVTSAQKNPTAFYLCASMGTGGDLNTEAFFGQGTRLTVV.

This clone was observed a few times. CDR3 coding DNA: TGTGCCAGCAGCTTGTACCCCCAGGATATTAACTATGGCTACACCTTC. This translates into CASSLYPQDINYGYTF. The genes are TRBV5-6 and TRBJ1-2; D gene ambiguous. V dropped 1 base and J dropped 1 base, with 14 bases sitting between them. Germline CDR1 is SGHDT and CDR2 is YYEEEE. The CDR3 runs 16 residues.

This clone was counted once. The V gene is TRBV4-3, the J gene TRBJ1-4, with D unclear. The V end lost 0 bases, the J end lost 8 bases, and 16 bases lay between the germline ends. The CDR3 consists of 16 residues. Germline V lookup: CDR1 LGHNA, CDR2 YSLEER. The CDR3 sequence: CASSQDGVGVREKLFF. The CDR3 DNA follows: TGCGCCAGCAGCCAAGATGGGGTGGGAGTCCGGGAAAAACTGTTTTTT.

In DNA, the CDR3 is TGTGCCAGCAGCTTGGGCTTAAATGAAAAACTGTTTTTT. This gives the protein CASSLGLNEKLFF. The genes are TRBV7-2 and TRBJ1-4; D is unclear. The V end was cut by 3 bases, the J end by 5 bases, with 7 bases between. The CDR3 consists of 13 residues. Germline CDR1 reads SGHTA; CDR2 reads FQGNSA.

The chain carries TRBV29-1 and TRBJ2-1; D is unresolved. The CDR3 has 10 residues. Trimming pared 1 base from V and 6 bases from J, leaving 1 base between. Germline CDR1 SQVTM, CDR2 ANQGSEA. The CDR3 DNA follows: TGCAGCGTTGAAGGCAATGAGCAGTTCTTC. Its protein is CSVEGNEQFF.

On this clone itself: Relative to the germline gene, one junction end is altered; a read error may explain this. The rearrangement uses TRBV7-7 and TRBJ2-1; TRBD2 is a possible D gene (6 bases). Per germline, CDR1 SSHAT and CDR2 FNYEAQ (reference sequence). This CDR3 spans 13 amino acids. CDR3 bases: TGTGCTAGCAGGCCTGAGGGAGGTAATGAGCAGTTCTTC. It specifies CASRPEGGNEQFF.

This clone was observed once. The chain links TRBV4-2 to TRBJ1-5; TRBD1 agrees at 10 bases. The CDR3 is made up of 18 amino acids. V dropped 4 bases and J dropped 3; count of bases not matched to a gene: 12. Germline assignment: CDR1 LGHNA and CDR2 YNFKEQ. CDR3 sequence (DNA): TGTGCCAGCAGCCCGGGACAGGGGTTAGAATATTTCAATCAGCCCCAGCATTTT. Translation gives CASSPGQGLEYFNQPQHF.

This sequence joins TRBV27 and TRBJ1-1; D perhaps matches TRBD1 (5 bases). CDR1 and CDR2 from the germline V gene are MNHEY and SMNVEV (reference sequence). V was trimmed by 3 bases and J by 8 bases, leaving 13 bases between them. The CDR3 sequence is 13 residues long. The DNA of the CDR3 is TGTGCCAGCAGTTTCTCGGGGCCGGGGGAAGCTTTCTTT. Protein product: CASSFSGPGEAFF.

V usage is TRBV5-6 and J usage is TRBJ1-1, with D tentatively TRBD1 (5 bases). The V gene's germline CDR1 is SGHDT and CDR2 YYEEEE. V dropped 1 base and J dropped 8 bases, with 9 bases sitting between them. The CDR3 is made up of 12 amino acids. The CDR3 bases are TGTGCCAGCAGCTTGAGGGGAACGGAAGCTTTCTTT. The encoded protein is CASSLRGTEAFF. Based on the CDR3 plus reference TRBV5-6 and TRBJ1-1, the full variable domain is DAGVTQSPTHLIKTRGQQVTLRCSPKSGHDTVSWYQQALGQGPQFIFQYYEEEERQRGNFPDRFSGHQFPNYSSELNVNALLLGDSALYLCASSLRGTEAFFGQGTRLTVV.

The CDR3 DNA reads TGCGCCAGCAGCCGTGCTTCCTACAATGAGCAGTTCTTC. Amino acids: CASSRASYNEQFF. The chain uses TRBV4-1 and TRBJ2-1; D is unresolved. CDR1 is MGHRA and CDR2 is YSYEKL in the germline V gene. The CDR3 consists of 13 residues. The V gene lost 4 bases and the J gene lost 1 base, with 5 bases spanning the gap.

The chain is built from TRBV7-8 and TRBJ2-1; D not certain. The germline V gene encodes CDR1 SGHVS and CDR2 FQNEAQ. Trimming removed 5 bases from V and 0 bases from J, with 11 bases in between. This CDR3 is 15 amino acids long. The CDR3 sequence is CASSPGLASYNEQFF. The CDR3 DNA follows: TGTGCCAGCAGCCCTGGGTTGGCCTCCTACAATGAGCAGTTCTTC.

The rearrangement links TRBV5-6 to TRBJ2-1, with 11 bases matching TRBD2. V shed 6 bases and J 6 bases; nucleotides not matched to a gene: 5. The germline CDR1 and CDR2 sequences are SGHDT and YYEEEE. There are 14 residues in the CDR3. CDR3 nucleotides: TGTGCCAGCACCTATAGCGGGGGGGCCAATGAGCAGTTCTTC. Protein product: CASTYSGGANEQFF.

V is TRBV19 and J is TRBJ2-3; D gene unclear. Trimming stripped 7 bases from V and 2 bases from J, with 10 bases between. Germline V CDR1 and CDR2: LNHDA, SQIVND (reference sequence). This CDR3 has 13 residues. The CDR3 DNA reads TGTGCCAGTACCTCGACATCCACAGATACGCAGTATTTT. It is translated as CASTSTSTDTQYF.

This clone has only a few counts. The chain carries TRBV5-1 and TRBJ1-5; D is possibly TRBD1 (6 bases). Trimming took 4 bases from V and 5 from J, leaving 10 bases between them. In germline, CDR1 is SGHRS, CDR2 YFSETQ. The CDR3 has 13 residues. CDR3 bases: TGCGCCAGCAGCCCGGGGGCCGATCAGCCCCAGCATTTT. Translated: CASSPGADQPQHF.

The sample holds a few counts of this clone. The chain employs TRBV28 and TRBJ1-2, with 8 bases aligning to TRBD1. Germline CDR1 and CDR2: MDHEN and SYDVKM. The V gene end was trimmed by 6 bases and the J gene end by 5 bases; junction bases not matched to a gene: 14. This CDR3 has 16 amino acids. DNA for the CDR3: TGTGCCAGCAGCCTTACCCGGACAGGGCGAGCATATGGCTACACCTTC. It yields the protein CASSLTRTGRAYGYTF.

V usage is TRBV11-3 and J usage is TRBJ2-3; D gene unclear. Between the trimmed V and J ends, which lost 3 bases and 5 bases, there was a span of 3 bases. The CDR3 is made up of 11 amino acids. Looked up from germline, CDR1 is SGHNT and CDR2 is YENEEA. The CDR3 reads CASSFGDTQYF. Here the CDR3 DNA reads TGTGCCAGCAGCTTCGGAGATACGCAGTATTTT.

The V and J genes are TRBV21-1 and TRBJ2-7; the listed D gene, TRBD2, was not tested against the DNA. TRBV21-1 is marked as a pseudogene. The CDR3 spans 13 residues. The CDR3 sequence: CASMRSRTYEQYF. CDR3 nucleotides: TGTGCCAGTATGCGGTCCCGCACCTACGAGCAGTACTTC.

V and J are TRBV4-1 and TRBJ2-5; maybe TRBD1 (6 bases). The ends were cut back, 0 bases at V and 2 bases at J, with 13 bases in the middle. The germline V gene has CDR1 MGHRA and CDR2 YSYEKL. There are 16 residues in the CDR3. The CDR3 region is CASSQDRGQEQETQYF. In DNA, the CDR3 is TGCGCCAGCAGCCAAGATAGGGGACAAGAACAAGAGACCCAGTACTTC.

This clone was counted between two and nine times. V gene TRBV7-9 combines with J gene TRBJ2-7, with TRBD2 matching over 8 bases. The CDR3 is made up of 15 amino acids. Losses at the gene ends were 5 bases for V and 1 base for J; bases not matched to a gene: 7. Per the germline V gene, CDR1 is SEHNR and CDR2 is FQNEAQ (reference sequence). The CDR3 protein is CASSPGGGRSYEQYF. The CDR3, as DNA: TGTGCCAGCAGCCCCGGGGGGGGGCGATCCTACGAGCAGTACTTC.